The T cell receptor beta chain under discussion was sequenced for a study of identical twins. Notes on the study in general: Out-of-frame alpha sequences common to twins exhibited an excess of low generation probability.

TCRdb redid the calling of the 5' RACE reads with MiXCR, one entry per CDR3 protein. The sample includes approximately 590,000 distinct CDR3 sequences, over 8.5% of them seen just once. The length of the CDR3 is 15 residues. Germline values: CDR1 SGHTA, CDR2 FQGTGA. The ends lost 0 bases at V and 5 bases at J; junction bases unmatched: 5. A few counts support this clonotype. Antigen: not known. Another study also made use of these data, one on yellow fever vaccine responses in identical twins.

The chain joins TRBV7-3 to TRBJ1-1, with 8 bases fitting TRBD1. This sequence originates from a woman aged 18 to 35 in good health. Sequences were obtained from PBMCs. The CDR3 DNA reads TGTGCCAGCAGCTTAACGGAGGACAGGGCTACTGAAGCTTTCTTT. It specifies CASSLTEDRATEAFF.